This T cell receptor beta chain was captured in a study of T-cell reconstitution after alpha-beta-depleted transplantation in children. Study results and limitations: Newly produced T cells mostly accounted for T-cell counts and diversity one year post-transplant. Several hundred rapidly expanded clones from non-depleted graft cells reportedly supplied alpha-beta T cells about two months post-transplant.

CDR1 is ENHRY, CDR2 SYGVKD, per germline. The CDR3 totals 12 residues. The junction had 0 bases not matched to a gene; V was cut back by 6 bases and J by 3 bases. This clonotype was picked up many times. Its antigen is undetermined. Preparing the TCRbeta library involved the use of unique molecular identifiers. TCRdb reprocessed the PCR reads with MiXCR, giving one entry per CDR3 protein. The data show around 500,000 distinct CDR3 sequences, roughly 23% seen once. The material was PBMCs, mostly from graft donor cells, obtained 360 days after TCRalphabeta/CD19-depleted stem cell transplant. This TCR came from a boy in the first two years of life who had a stem cell transplant for acute myeloid leukemia, so the T cells may come from the graft donor. This chain connects TRBV10-3 to TRBJ2-7; 9 nucleotides match TRBD1. The CDR3 DNA follows: TGTGCCATCAGGGGACAGGGCTACGAGCAGTACTTC. Translation gives CAIRGQGYEQYF.